A single sample is the source of the 32 T cell receptor beta chains below, sequenced in a study of shared clonotypes between healthy human individuals. The data were produced by immunoSEQ multiplex PCR, yet TCRdb's version contains in-frame clones alone and is incomplete. The sample has over 400,000 clones; approximately 95% are singletons. The sequenced sample consisted of naive CD4+ T cells sorted from blood. Subset indicated: CD45RA+ positively selected. Every receptor here comes from a woman aged 25 to 45 in good health.

The V and J genes are TRBV5-5 and TRBJ2-7, with TRBD1 matching 7 bases. J gave up 9 bases and V 4 bases, and 7 bases lay outside the gene matches. Germline CDR1 reads SGHKS; CDR2 reads YYEKEE (reference sequence). This CDR3 comprises 12 residues. Here the CDR3 reads CASSLQGSAQYF. In DNA form, the CDR3 reads TGTGCCAGCAGCCTACAGGGGTCGGCGCAGTACTTC.

CDR3 residues: CASSLTSGASTGELFF. The CDR3 region has the DNA TGTGCCAGCAGCTTAACTAGCGGGGCGTCCACCGGGGAGCTGTTTTTT. The chain employs TRBV7-7 and TRBJ2-2; TRBD2 matches at 10 bases. The CDR3 is 16 residues long. CDR1 and CDR2 (germline): SSHAT, FNYEAQ (reference sequence). The junction had 4 bases not matched to a gene; V was cut back by 2 bases and J by 4 bases.

J is TRBJ1-1 and V is TRBV11-2; weak D call: TRBD1 (5 bases). The germline V and J ends were trimmed by 1 base and 6 bases, with 12 bases remaining between them. Looked up from germline, CDR1 is SGHAT and CDR2 is FQNNGV. The CDR3 length is 14 residues. DNA of the CDR3: TGTGCCAGCAGCTTAGTGAGGCGGGGGTCTGAAGCTTTCTTT. Translated: CASSLVRRGSEAFF.

The chain is built from TRBV19 and TRBJ2-1; possible D gene TRBD1, 6 bases. V gave up 8 bases and J gave up 3 bases, with 14 bases separating them. The germline V gene has CDR1 LNHDA and CDR2 SQIVND (reference sequence). The CDR3 contains 14 residues. The CDR3: CASSIWDNYNEQFF. DNA of the CDR3: TGTGCCAGTTCGATTTGGGACAACTACAATGAGCAGTTCTTC.

The chain couples TRBV11-2 to TRBJ2-7; 10 bases map to TRBD2. The V gene end was trimmed by 7 bases and the J gene end by 2 bases; junction bases not matched to a gene: 5. The germline V gene encodes CDR1 SGHAT and CDR2 FQNNGV. The CDR3 runs to 14 residues. The chain's CDR3 is CASKSGLATYEQYF. CDR3 DNA: TGTGCCAGCAAGTCGGGACTAGCGACCTACGAGCAGTACTTC.

The chain links TRBV7-2 to TRBJ1-3; D is possibly TRBD1 (5 bases). CDR3 size: 16 residues. The germline gives CDR1 SGHTA, CDR2 FQGNSA. V was clipped by 0 bases and J by 7 bases, with 16 bases between them. The CDR3 is CASSLALGPIGNTIYF. For the CDR3, the DNA is TGTGCCAGCAGCTTAGCGTTGGGGCCTATCGGCAACACCATATATTTT.

V usage is TRBV5-4 and J usage is TRBJ1-4; possibly TRBD1 for D (6 bases). V dropped 0 bases and J dropped 8 bases, with 11 bases sitting between them. This CDR3 contains 14 residues. Germline V CDR1 and CDR2: SGHNT, YYREEE (reference sequence). This CDR3 is CASSLDRAGEKLFF. The DNA of the CDR3 is TGTGCCAGCAGCTTGGACAGGGCAGGGGAAAAACTGTTTTTT.

This clone was seen once. The J gene is TRBJ2-5, the V gene TRBV20-1; possibly TRBD1 or TRBD2 for D (5 bases each). The CDR3 runs 11 residues. From germline, CDR1 is DFQATT and CDR2 SNEGSKA (reference sequence). Trimming removed 3 bases at V and 7 bases at J, with 9 bases between. Here the CDR3 reads CSARGDGTQYF. The CDR3 bases are TGCAGTGCTAGGGGGGATGGGACCCAGTACTTC.

This chain uses TRBV6-6 with TRBJ2-2; TRBD2 aligns across 8 bases. The V and J ends lost 6 bases and 17 bases, in that order; junction bases with no gene match: 20. The CDR3 has 15 amino acids. Germline V CDR1 and CDR2: MNHNY, SVGAGI (reference sequence). The CDR3 region has the DNA TGTGCCAGCAGGGGAACTAGCGGACCGTATAAAACCCCTTTTTTT. As protein: CASRGTSGPYKTPFF.

This clone was recorded once. This sequence joins TRBV28 and TRBJ2-7; D is possibly TRBD1 or TRBD2 (5 bases each). V was cut by 6 bases and J by 6 bases, with 24 bases left in between. Germline V gene data show CDR1 as MDHEN and CDR2 as SYDVKM. The CDR3 loop spans 16 amino acids. The chain's CDR3 is CASRETGTPKASEQYF. The DNA of the CDR3 is TGTGCCAGCAGGGAGACTGGGACCCCCAAGGCCTCCGAGCAGTACTTC.

This chain links TRBV5-1 with TRBJ2-7, with TRBD2 identical over 7 bases. After removal of 0 bases from V and 12 bases from J, the junction contained 6 bases not matched to a gene. This CDR3 region has 12 residues. Per the germline V gene, CDR1 is SGHRS and CDR2 is YFSETQ. For the CDR3, the DNA is TGCGCCAGCAGCTTGGAGCGGGAAGCTCTGTACTTC. Amino acid sequence: CASSLEREALYF.

The chain employs TRBV18 and TRBJ1-1, with D possibly matching TRBD1 (5 bases). V lost 3 bases to trimming and J lost 3 bases, with 14 bases between them. This CDR3 contains 15 residues. Germline CDR1 and CDR2: KGHSH and LQKENI. The CDR3 nucleotides are TGTGCCAGCTCACCTCAGGACATCATGTACACTGAAGCTTTCTTT. It encodes CASSPQDIMYTEAFF.

The V gene is TRBV29-1, the J gene TRBJ2-7; 8 bases map to TRBD2. Germline V gene data show CDR1 as SQVTM and CDR2 as ANQGSEA. Trimming took 3 bases from V and 4 from J; bases not matched to a gene: 5. The CDR3 covers 13 residues. This chain's CDR3 is CSVDGSGDYEQYF. The DNA of the CDR3 is TGCAGCGTTGATGGTAGCGGGGATTACGAGCAGTACTTC.

The V gene is TRBV15, the J gene TRBJ2-5, with D uncertain. Trimming cost V 0 bases and J 1 base, with 12 bases left between them. The germline gives CDR1 LNHNV, CDR2 YYDKDF (reference sequence). The CDR3 covers 16 residues. The CDR3 region has the DNA TGTGCCACCAGCAGAGATCCCGTACTTGTCCAAGAGACCCAGTACTTC. This translates into CATSRDPVLVQETQYF.

To note about this clone: The germline gene is not matched at one end of the junction; a read error may be the cause. The rearrangement joins TRBV19 to TRBJ2-7; tentatively, D is TRBD1 (6 bases). Germline-derived CDR1 and CDR2 are LNHDA and SQIVND (reference sequence). The CDR3 is 14 amino acids. The chain's CDR3 is CASSVDHRAHEQYF. CDR3 nucleotide sequence: TGTGCCAGTAGTGTAGATCACAGGGCCCACGAGCAGTACTTC.

This rearrangement joins TRBV28 to TRBJ2-1; D is possibly TRBD2 (5 bases). The CDR3 is made up of 14 amino acids. The V gene's germline CDR1 is MDHEN and CDR2 SYDVKM. The V gene lost 3 bases and the J gene lost 0 bases, with 6 bases spanning the gap. This chain's CDR3 is CASSFAGSYNEQFF. The CDR3 DNA reads TGTGCCAGCAGTTTTGCGGGCTCCTACAATGAGCAGTTCTTC.

V gene TRBV10-3 combines with J gene TRBJ2-3, with 11 positions matching TRBD2. Looked up from germline, CDR1 is ENHRY and CDR2 is SYGVKD. The CDR3 runs to 18 residues. With V trimmed by 8 bases and J by 8 bases, 21 bases remained unmatched. The CDR3 DNA reads TGTGCCATCCGGAATAGCGGGAGGGCCTCGGGGATGGTAGCTACGCAGTATTTT. It specifies CAIRNSGRASGMVATQYF.

The CDR3: CASSPAGLQPQHF. Written as DNA, the CDR3 is TGTGCCAGCAGTCCAGCGGGGCTTCAGCCCCAGCATTTT. The chain combines TRBV7-9 with TRBJ1-5; D perhaps matches TRBD1 (5 bases). V lost 6 bases, J lost 6 bases, and 12 bases lay in between. Germline loops: CDR1 SEHNR, CDR2 FQNEAQ (reference sequence). CDR3 size: 13 residues.

This clone was seen more than once but under ten times. The gene calls are TRBV5-4 and TRBJ1-3; the D gene is possibly TRBD1 (5 bases). Trimming stripped 1 base from V and 9 bases from J, with 11 bases between. Per the germline V gene, CDR1 is SGHNT and CDR2 is YYREEE (reference sequence). The CDR3 spans 13 residues. The CDR3 region is CASSLSQGGTIYF. The CDR3 nucleotides are TGTGCCAGCAGCTTGAGTCAGGGAGGCACCATATATTTT.

The V call is TRBV19, the J call TRBJ1-2; a weak D match, TRBD1 (6 bases). Trimming removed 5 bases at V and 3 bases at J, with 10 bases between. There are 13 residues in the CDR3. Germline V gene sequence: CDR1 LNHDA, CDR2 SQIVND (reference sequence). The CDR3 sequence is CASSRGPDYGYTF. CDR3 sequence (DNA): TGTGCCAGTAGTCGGGGGCCTGACTATGGCTACACCTTC.

The rearrangement joins TRBV28 to TRBJ1-5; TRBD1 agrees at 8 bases. The CDR3 consists of 15 residues. Germline V gene sequence: CDR1 MDHEN, CDR2 SYDVKM. J lost 9 bases, V lost 2 bases, and 9 bases had no gene match. CDR3 region: CASSLPGQGGMPQHF. As DNA, the CDR3 is TGTGCCAGCAGTTTACCTGGACAGGGAGGGATGCCCCAGCATTTT.

J is TRBJ2-7 and V is TRBV10-2; TRBD2 agrees at 11 bases. Germline CDR1 is WSHSY and CDR2 is SAAADI. After removal of 6 bases from V and 2 bases from J, the junction contained 6 bases not matched to a gene. The CDR3 runs 15 residues. The CDR3 sequence: CASRDSGRGPYEQYF. CDR3 DNA: TGCGCCAGCAGGGATAGCGGGAGGGGCCCCTACGAGCAGTACTTC.

The chain recombines TRBV28 with TRBJ2-7; D is ambiguous. Looked up from germline, CDR1 is MDHEN and CDR2 is SYDVKM. The V end was cut by 10 bases, the J end by 3 bases, with 16 bases between. This CDR3 comprises 13 residues. In DNA, the CDR3 is TGTGCCACGCATCATGGAGTTGGCTACGAGCAGTACTTC. Residues: CATHHGVGYEQYF.

CDR3 coding DNA: TGTGCCAGCAGCCAGGGGGGCGGCACAGATACGCAGTATTTT. Residues: CASSQGGGTDTQYF. This chain links TRBV7-3 with TRBJ2-3; a possible D gene is TRBD1 (7 bases). The CDR3 contains 14 residues. Germline V gene data show CDR1 as SGHTA and CDR2 as FQGTGA. V lost 5 bases and J 1 base, leaving 10 bases between the germline ends.

This chain joins TRBV10-3 and TRBJ2-7; TRBD2 might be the D (6 bases). This CDR3 contains 16 residues. V was cut by 6 bases and J by 2 bases, with 20 bases left in between. Germline V lookup: CDR1 ENHRY, CDR2 SYGVKD. The CDR3 region is CAISEDQEGSAYEQYF. CDR3 DNA: TGTGCCATCAGCGAGGATCAGGAGGGGAGCGCCTACGAGCAGTACTTC.

The genes are TRBV2 and TRBJ1-5, with 11 bases identical to TRBD1. V gave up 5 bases and J gave up 6 bases; unmatched junction bases: 6. The CDR3 length is 15 residues. Germline-derived CDR1 and CDR2 are SNHLY and FYNNEI. The CDR3 sequence is CASSPGQGGFQPQHF. CDR3 in DNA: TGTGCCAGCAGTCCGGGACAGGGGGGTTTTCAGCCCCAGCATTTT.

This chain uses TRBV28 with TRBJ1-5; D is possibly TRBD1 (5 bases). Germline V gives CDR1 MDHEN, CDR2 SYDVKM. V was clipped by 5 bases and J by 3 bases, with 11 bases between them. The CDR3 sequence is 14 residues long. The CDR3 nucleotides read TGTGCCAGCAGTAATCAGGGAAACAATCAGCCCCAGCATTTT. This gives the protein CASSNQGNNQPQHF.

Concerning this clone itself: The same CDR3 is also encoded by other DNA sequences in this sample. The chain combines TRBV28 with TRBJ2-7; possibly TRBD2 for D (6 bases). Trimming stripped 5 bases from V and 0 bases from J, with 8 bases between. Germline V lookup: CDR1 MDHEN, CDR2 SYDVKM. The CDR3 is 13 residues long. The CDR3 coding sequence is TGTGCCAGCAGTCCCGGGGGCTCCTACGAGCAGTACTTC. As protein: CASSPGGSYEQYF.

The genes are TRBV28 and TRBJ1-5; no reliable D call. The V gene's germline CDR1 is MDHEN and CDR2 SYDVKM. Between the trimmed V and J ends, which lost 8 bases and 2 bases, there was a span of 13 bases. There are 14 residues in the CDR3. CDR3 loop: CASVEVRGNQPQHF. CDR3 sequence (DNA): TGTGCCAGCGTTGAGGTAAGGGGCAATCAGCCCCAGCATTTT.

The J gene is TRBJ2-5, the V gene TRBV7-3; D perhaps matches TRBD2 (7 bases). The CDR3 is made up of 16 amino acids. V lost 1 base to trimming and J lost 5 bases, with 17 bases between them. The germline gives CDR1 SGHTA, CDR2 FQGTGA. The CDR3 is CASSLNGGSGVETQYF. The DNA for the CDR3 is TGTGCCAGCAGCTTAAATGGGGGCAGCGGGGTGGAGACCCAGTACTTC.

This chain uses TRBV15 with TRBJ2-4; 9 positions agree with TRBD1. The CDR3 length is 15 residues. The V gene end was trimmed by 1 base and the J gene end by 4 bases; junction bases not matched to a gene: 2. Looked up from germline, CDR1 is LNHNV and CDR2 is YYDKDF (reference sequence). The CDR3 nucleotides read TGTGCCACCAGCAGAGCCGGGACAGGGAAAAACATTCAGTACTTC. It codes for CATSRAGTGKNIQYF. Looking up the rest from reference TRBV15 and TRBJ2-4 gives the full variable domain: DAMVIQNPRYQVTQFGKPVTLSCSQTLNHNVMYWYQQKSSQAPKLLFHYYDKDFNNEADTPDNFQSRRPNTSFCFLDIRSPGLGDTAMYLCATSRAGTGKNIQYFGAGTRLSVL.

This chain uses TRBV6-5 with TRBJ1-2; D ambiguous. This CDR3 has 13 residues. The germline CDR1 and CDR2 sequences are MNHEY and SVGAGI. The ends were cut back, 2 bases at V and 3 bases at J, with 7 bases in the middle. The CDR3 region has the DNA TGTGCCAGCAGTTACAGTTACGACTATGGCTACACCTTC. Its translation is CASSYSYDYGYTF.